What follows describes a single T cell receptor (beta chain). Its specificity is not known. The record originates from a study of identical twins. V shed 10 bases and J shed 1 base, with 8 bases lying between them. CDR1 and CDR2 (germline): PRHDT, FYEKMQ (reference sequence). The CDR3 is 13 amino acids. MiXCR was run by TCRdb on the 5' RACE reads, yielding one entry per CDR3 protein. The top ten hold around 0.48% of the sample, which has around 480,000 distinct CDR3 sequences, 14% seen once. Points from the study as a whole: There were fewer insertions in abundant cord blood beta clonotypes, but memory repertoires showed no such pattern.

The data also belong to a second study, concerning yellow fever vaccine responses in identical twins.

The gene calls are TRBV13 and TRBJ2-6, with D unclear. Sequenced material: CD4+ T cells sorted from blood. This sequence originates from a woman younger than 35 in good health. The CDR3 nucleotides read TGTGCCACCGTCCAATCTGGGGCCAACGTCCTGACTTTC. Protein product: CATVQSGANVLTF.